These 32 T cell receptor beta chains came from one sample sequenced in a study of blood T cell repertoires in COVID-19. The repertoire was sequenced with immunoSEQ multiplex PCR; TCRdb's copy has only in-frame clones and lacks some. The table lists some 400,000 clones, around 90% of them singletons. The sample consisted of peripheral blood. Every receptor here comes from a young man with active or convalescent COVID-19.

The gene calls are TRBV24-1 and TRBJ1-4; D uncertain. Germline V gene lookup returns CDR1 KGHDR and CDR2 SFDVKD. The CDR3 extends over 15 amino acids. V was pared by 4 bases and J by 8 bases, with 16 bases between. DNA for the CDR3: TGTGCCACCAGTGAGGCTCGCGGTCTAGGAGAAAAACTGTTTTTT. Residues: CATSEARGLGEKLFF.

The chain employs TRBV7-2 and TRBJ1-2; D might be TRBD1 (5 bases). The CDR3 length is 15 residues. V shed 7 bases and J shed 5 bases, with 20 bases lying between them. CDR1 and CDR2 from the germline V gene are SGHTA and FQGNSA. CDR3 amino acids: CASTRRDGGLYGYTF. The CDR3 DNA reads TGTGCCAGCACCCGGCGGGACGGGGGGTTGTATGGCTACACCTTC.

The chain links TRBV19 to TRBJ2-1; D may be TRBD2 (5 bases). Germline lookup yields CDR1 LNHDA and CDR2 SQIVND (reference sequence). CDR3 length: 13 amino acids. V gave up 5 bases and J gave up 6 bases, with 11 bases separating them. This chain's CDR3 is CASSALGGNEQFF. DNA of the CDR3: TGTGCCAGTAGTGCCTTAGGAGGCAATGAGCAGTTCTTC.

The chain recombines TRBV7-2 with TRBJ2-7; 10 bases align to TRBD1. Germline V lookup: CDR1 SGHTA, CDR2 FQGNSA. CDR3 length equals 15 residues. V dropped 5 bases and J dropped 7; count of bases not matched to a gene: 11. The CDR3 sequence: CASSTHDRGRQEQYF. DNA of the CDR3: TGTGCCAGCAGCACCCATGACAGGGGGCGGCAGGAGCAGTACTTC.

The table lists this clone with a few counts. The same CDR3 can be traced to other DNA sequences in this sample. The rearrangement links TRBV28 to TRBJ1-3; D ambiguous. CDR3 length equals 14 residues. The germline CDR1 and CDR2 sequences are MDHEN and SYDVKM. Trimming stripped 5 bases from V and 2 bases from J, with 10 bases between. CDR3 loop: CASSPGGTGNTIYF. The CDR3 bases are TGTGCCAGCAGTCCGGGAGGAACTGGAAACACCATATATTTT.

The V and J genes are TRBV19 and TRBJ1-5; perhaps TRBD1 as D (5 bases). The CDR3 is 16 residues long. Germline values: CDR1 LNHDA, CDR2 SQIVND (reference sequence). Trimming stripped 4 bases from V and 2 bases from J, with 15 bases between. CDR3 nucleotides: TGTGCCAGTAGTAGGAATGGGAGGGACCGCAATCAGCCCCAGCATTTT. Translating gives CASSRNGRDRNQPQHF.

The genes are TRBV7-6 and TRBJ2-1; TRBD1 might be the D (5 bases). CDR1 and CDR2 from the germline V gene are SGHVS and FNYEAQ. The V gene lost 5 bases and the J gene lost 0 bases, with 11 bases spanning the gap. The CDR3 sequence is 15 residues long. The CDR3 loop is CASSEQVPSYNEQFF. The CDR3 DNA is TGTGCCAGCAGCGAACAGGTTCCCTCCTACAATGAGCAGTTCTTC.

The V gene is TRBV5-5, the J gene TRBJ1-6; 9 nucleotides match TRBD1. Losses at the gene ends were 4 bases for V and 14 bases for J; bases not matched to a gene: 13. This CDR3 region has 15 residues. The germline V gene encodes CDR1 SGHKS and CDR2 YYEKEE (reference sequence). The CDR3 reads CASSAGDREFRSLHF. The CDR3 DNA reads TGTGCCAGCAGCGCCGGGGACAGGGAGTTTCGATCCCTCCACTTT.

Written as DNA, the CDR3 is TGCGCCAGCAGCCAAGAATCAGGGGCCAGCTATGGCTACACCTTC. Translated: CASSQESGASYGYTF. This chain links TRBV4-3 with TRBJ1-2, with D perhaps matching TRBD1 (6 bases). Trimming removed 0 bases from V and 4 bases from J, with 12 bases in between. The CDR3 totals 15 residues. Germline V gene data show CDR1 as LGHNA and CDR2 as YSLEER.

The DNA of the CDR3 is TGTGCCAGCAGTTTAGGGACAGGGAGGGGTGAAAAACTGTTTTTT. Protein product: CASSLGTGRGEKLFF. V gene TRBV28 combines with J gene TRBJ1-4; 9 nucleotides line up with TRBD1. Germline values: CDR1 MDHEN, CDR2 SYDVKM. The V and J ends lost 2 bases and 7 bases, in that order; junction bases with no gene match: 5. The CDR3 length is 15 residues.

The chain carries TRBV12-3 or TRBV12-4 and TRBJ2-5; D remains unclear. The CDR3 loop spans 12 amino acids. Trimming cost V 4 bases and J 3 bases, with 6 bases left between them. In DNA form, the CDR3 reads TGTGCCAGCAGTTGGCCAGAAGAGACCCAGTACTTC. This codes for CASSWPEETQYF.

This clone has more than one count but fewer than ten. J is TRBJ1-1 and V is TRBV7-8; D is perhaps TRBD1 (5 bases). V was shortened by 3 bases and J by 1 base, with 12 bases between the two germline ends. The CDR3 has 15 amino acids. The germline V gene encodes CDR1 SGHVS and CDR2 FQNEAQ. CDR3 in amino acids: CASSLAGRKNTEAFF. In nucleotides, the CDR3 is TGTGCCAGCAGCTTGGCGGGACGGAAGAACACTGAAGCTTTCTTT.

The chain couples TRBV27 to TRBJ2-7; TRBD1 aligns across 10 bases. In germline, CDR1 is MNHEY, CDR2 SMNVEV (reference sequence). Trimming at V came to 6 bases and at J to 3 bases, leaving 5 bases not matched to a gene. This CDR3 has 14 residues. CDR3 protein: CASSRTGGFYEQYF. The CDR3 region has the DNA TGTGCCAGCAGCAGGACAGGGGGTTTCTACGAGCAGTACTTC.

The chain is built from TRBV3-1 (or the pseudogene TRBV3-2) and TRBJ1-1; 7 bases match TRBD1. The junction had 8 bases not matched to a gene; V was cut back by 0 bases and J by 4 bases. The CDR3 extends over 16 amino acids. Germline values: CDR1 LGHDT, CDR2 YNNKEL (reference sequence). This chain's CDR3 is CASSQDTGAVSTEAFF. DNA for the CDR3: TGTGCCAGCAGCCAAGATACAGGGGCCGTTAGCACTGAAGCTTTCTTT.

This CDR3 is CATSDPRDRDGYTF. The DNA for the CDR3 is TGTGCCACCAGTGATCCTCGGGACAGAGATGGCTACACCTTC. The chain carries TRBV24-1 and TRBJ1-2; 7 bases are a match to TRBD1. Per the germline V gene, CDR1 is KGHDR and CDR2 is SFDVKD. CDR3 length: 14 residues. V lost 3 bases, J lost 6 bases, and 6 bases stayed unmatched.

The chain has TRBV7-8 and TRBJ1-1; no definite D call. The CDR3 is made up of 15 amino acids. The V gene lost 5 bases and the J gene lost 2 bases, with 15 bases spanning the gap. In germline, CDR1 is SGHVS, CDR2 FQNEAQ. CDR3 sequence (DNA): TGTGCCAGCAGCCGAGGGTCGGGGAAAAACACTGAAGCTTTCTTT. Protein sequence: CASSRGSGKNTEAFF.

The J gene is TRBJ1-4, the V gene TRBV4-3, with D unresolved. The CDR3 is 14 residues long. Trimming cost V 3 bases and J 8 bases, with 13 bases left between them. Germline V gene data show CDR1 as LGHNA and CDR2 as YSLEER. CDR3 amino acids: CASSHDPGREKLFF. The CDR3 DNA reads TGCGCCAGCAGCCACGACCCGGGGAGGGAAAAACTGTTTTTT.

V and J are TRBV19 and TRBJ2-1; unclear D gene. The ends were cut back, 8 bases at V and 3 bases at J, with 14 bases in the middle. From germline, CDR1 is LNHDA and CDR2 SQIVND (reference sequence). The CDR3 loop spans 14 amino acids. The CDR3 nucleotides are TGTGCCAGTGGGCCCCACCCCGGCTACAATGAGCAGTTCTTC. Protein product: CASGPHPGYNEQFF.

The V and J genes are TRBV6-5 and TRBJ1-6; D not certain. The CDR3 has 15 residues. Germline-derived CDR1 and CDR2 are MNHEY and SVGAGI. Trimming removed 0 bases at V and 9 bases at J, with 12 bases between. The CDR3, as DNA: TGTGCCAGCAGTTACTCTCGGGGATTGGGTTCACCCCTCCACTTT. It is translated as CASSYSRGLGSPLHF.

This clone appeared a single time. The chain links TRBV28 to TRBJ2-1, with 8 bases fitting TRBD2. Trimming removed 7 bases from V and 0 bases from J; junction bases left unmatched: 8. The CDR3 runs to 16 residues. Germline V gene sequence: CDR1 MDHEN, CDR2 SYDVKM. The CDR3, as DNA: TGTGCCAGCACCCCCCGGGGGGGCAGCTCCTACAATGAGCAGTTCTTC. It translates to CASTPRGGSSYNEQFF.

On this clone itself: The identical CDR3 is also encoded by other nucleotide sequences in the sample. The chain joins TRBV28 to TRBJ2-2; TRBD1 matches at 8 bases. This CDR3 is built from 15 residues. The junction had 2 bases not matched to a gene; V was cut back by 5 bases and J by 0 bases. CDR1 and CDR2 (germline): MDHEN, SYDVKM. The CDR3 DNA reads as TGTGCCAGCAGTCCACAGGGGGCGAACACCGGGGAGCTGTTTTTT. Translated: CASSPQGANTGELFF.

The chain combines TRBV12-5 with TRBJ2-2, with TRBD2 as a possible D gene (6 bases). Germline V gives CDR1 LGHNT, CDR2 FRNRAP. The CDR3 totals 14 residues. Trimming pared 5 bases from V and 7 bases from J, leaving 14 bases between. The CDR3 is CASGPGTGYGELFF. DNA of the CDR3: TGTGCTAGTGGTCCGGGGACTGGCTACGGGGAGCTGTTTTTT. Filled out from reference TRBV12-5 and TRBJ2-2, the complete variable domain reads DARVTQTPRHKVTEMGQEVTMRCQPILGHNTVFWYRQTMMQGLELLAYFRNRAPLDDSGMPKDRFSAEMPDATLATLKIQPSEPRDSAVYFCASGPGTGYGELFFGEGSRLTVL.

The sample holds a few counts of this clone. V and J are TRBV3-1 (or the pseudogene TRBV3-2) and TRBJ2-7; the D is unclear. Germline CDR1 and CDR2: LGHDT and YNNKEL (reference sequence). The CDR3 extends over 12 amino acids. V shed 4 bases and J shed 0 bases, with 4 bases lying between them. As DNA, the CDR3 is TGTGCCAGCAGCCTGAGCTCCTACGAGCAGTACTTC. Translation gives CASSLSSYEQYF.

CDR3 coding DNA: TGTGCCAGCAGGGCTACAGGGGGCCCCACCAATGAGCAGTTCTTC. It specifies CASRATGGPTNEQFF. The V call is TRBV7-9, the J call TRBJ2-1; 9 nucleotides line up with TRBD1. The CDR3 has 15 residues. Germline lookup yields CDR1 SEHNR and CDR2 FQNEAQ (reference sequence). J lost 6 bases, V lost 6 bases, and 9 bases had no gene match.

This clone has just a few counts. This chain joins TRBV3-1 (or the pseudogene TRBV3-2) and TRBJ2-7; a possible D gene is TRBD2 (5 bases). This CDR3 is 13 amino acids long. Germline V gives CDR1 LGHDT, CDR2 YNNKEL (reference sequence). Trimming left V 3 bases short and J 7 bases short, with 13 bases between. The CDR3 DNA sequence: TGTGCCAGCAGCCATCACACGCCGGGGGAGCAGTACTTC. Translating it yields CASSHHTPGEQYF.

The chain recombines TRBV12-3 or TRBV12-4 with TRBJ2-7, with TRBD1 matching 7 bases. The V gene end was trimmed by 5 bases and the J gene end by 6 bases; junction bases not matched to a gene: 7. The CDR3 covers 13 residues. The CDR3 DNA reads TGTGCCAGCAGTCCTCGACAGGGCTCCGAGCAGTACTTC. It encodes CASSPRQGSEQYF.

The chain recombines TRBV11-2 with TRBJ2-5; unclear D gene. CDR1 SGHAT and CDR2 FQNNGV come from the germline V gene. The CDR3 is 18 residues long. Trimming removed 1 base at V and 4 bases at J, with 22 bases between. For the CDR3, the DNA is TGTGCCAGCAGCTTAGTTGGTCGGAGATTCGCGGCGTCAGAGACCCAGTACTTC. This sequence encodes CASSLVGRRFAASETQYF.

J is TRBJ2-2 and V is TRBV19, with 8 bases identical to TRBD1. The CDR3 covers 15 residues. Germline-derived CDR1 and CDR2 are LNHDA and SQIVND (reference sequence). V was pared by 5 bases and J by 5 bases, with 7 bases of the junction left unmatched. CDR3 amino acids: CASSPGQGRTGELFF. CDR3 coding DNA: TGTGCCAGTAGTCCCGGACAGGGTCGGACCGGGGAGCTGTTTTTT.

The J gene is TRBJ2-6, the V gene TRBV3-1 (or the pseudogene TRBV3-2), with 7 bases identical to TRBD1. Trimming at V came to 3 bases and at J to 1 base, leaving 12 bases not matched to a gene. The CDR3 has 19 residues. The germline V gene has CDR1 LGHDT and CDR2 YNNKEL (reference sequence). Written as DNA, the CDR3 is TGTGCCAGCAGCCACCTCCACTCGGGACAGATTTCTGGGGCCAACGTCCTGACTTTC. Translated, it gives CASSHLHSGQISGANVLTF.

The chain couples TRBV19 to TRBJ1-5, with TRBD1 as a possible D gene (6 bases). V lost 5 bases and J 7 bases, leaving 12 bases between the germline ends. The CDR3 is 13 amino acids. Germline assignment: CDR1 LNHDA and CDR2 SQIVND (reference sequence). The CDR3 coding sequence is TGTGCCAGTAGTGGGACACCCCCACAGCCCCAGCATTTT. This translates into CASSGTPPQPQHF.

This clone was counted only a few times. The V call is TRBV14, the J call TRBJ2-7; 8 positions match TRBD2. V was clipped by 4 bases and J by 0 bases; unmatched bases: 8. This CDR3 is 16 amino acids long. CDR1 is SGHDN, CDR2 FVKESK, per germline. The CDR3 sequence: CASSRGGLAGSYEQYF. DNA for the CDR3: TGTGCCAGCAGCCGGGGGGGGCTAGCGGGCTCCTACGAGCAGTACTTC. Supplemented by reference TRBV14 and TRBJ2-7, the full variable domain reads EAGVTQFPSHSVIEKGQTVTLRCDPISGHDNLYWYRRVMGKEIKFLLHFVKESKQDESGMPNNRFLAERTGGTYSTLKVQPAELEDSGVYFCASSRGGLAGSYEQYFGPGTRLTVT.

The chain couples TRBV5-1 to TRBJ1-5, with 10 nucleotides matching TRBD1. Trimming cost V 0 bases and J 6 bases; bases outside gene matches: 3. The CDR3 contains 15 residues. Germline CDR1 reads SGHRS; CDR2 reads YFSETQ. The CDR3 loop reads CASSLEGQGGQPQHF. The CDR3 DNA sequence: TGCGCCAGCAGCTTGGAAGGACAGGGGGGTCAGCCCCAGCATTTT.